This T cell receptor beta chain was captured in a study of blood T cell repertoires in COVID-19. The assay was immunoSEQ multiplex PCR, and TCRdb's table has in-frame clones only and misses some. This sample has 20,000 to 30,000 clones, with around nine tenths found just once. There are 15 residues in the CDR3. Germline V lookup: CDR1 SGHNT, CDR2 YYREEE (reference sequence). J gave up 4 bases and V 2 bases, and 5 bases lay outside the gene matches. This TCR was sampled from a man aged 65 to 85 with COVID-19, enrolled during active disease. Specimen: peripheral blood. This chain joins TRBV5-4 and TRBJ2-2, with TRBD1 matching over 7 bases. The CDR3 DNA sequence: TGTGCCAGCAGCTTAAAGACAGGGTCCACCGGGGAGCTGTTTTTT. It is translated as CASSLKTGSTGELFF.